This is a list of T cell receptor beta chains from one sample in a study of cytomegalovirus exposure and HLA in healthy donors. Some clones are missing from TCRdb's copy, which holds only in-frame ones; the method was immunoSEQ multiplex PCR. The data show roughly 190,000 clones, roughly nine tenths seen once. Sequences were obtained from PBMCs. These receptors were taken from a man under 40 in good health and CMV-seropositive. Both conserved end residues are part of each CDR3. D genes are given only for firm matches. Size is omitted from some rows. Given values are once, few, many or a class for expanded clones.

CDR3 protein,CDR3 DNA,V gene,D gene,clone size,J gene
CASSYSLAGNTGELFF,TGTGCCAGCAGTTACTCTCTAGCGGGAAACACCGGGGAGCTGTTTTTT,TRBV6-5,TRBD2,.,TRBJ2-2
CASSRLAVSTDTQYF,TGTGCCAGCTCACGACTAGCGGTTAGCACAGATACGCAGTATTTT,TRBV18,TRBD2,.,TRBJ2-3
CASSLVGRNTEAFF,TGTGCCAGCAGCTTAGTAGGGCGAAACACTGAAGCTTTCTTT,TRBV7-9,.,few,TRBJ1-1
CASSPPGQIYEQYF,TGTGCCAGCTCACCCCCGGGACAGATCTACGAGCAGTACTTC,TRBV18,TRBD1,.,TRBJ2-7
CASIGQLYSNQPQHF,TGTGCCAGCATTGGACAGCTTTATAGCAATCAGCCCCAGCATTTT,TRBV28,.,.,TRBJ1-5
CASSPMDRGNYGYTF,TGTGCCAGCAGCCCAATGGACAGGGGAAACTATGGCTACACCTTC,TRBV9,TRBD1,.,TRBJ1-2
CATSRDWGDYEQYF,TGTGCCACCAGCAGAGATTGGGGCGATTACGAGCAGTACTTC,TRBV15,.,.,TRBJ2-7
CASSYSEDQPQHF,TGTGCCAGCAGTTACTCAGAAGATCAGCCCCAGCATTTT,TRBV6-5,.,once,TRBJ1-5
CASISGIRGSPLHF,TGTGCCAGCATCTCCGGGATTAGGGGTTCACCCCTCCACTTT,TRBV6-1,.,.,TRBJ1-6
CASSGWRGSYEQYF,TGTGCCAGCAGTGGGTGGCGGGGGTCCTACGAGCAGTACTTC,TRBV2,TRBD2,once,TRBJ2-7
CASSEGVGYTF,TGCGCCAGCAGTGAGGGGGTTGGCTACACCTTC,TRBV10-2,.,few,TRBJ1-2
CASRQGFGNQPQHF,TGTGCCAGCAGACAGGGATTCGGGAATCAGCCCCAGCATTTT,TRBV6-5,.,.,TRBJ1-5
CASSLQGARVNTEAFF,TGTGCCAGCTCACTCCAGGGGGCGCGGGTGAACACTGAAGCTTTCTTT,TRBV18,TRBD1,.,TRBJ1-1
CASTIRDLSPYSPLHF,TGTGCCAGTACCATCCGGGACTTAAGCCCCTATTCACCCCTCCACTTT,TRBV19,.,.,TRBJ1-6